The 14 T cell receptor beta chains below all came from one sample that was sequenced in a study of cytomegalovirus exposure and HLA in healthy donors. The PCR used 60 Vbeta and 13 Jbeta primers. The protocol was immunoSEQ multiplex PCR, while the TCRdb copy is restricted to in-frame clones and leaves out a portion. Its clone listing holds 200,000 or so clones. The sequencing sample was made of PBMCs. The receptor set was obtained from a boy aged 5-17 years in good health and CMV-seronegative.

V gene TRBV19 combines with J gene TRBJ1-2, with D possibly being TRBD1 (6 bases). V was trimmed by 6 bases and J by 2 bases, leaving 10 bases between them. Germline CDR1 reads LNHDA; CDR2 reads SQIVND (reference sequence). This CDR3 is 13 amino acids long. CDR3 loop: CASSHRENYGYTF. For the CDR3, the DNA is TGTGCCAGTAGCCACAGGGAGAACTATGGCTACACCTTC.

V gene TRBV30 combines with J gene TRBJ1-2; the match to TRBD1 covers 7 bases. Trimming removed 7 bases from V and 4 bases from J; junction bases left unmatched: 6. The CDR3 is 12 residues long. The germline V gene has CDR1 GTSNPN and CDR2 SVGIG (reference sequence). The CDR3 is CAFTAGGYGYTF. CDR3 bases: TGTGCCTTTACCGCAGGGGGCTATGGCTACACCTTC.

The J gene is TRBJ1-2, the V gene TRBV20-1; 7 bases match TRBD1. The CDR3 has 11 amino acids. V dropped 6 bases and J dropped 8; count of bases not matched to a gene: 6. Germline V CDR1 and CDR2: DFQATT, SNEGSKA (reference sequence). This chain's CDR3 is CSAAGGYGYTF. The DNA of the CDR3 is TGCAGTGCCGCAGGGGGATACGGCTACACCTTC.

The rearrangement links TRBV13 to TRBJ2-7; maybe TRBD1 (5 bases). The CDR3 has 14 amino acids. V was cut by 5 bases and J by 3 bases, with 14 bases left in between. Germline CDR1 is PRHDT and CDR2 is FYEKMQ (reference sequence). In DNA, the CDR3 is TGTGCCAGCAGCCACCGACAGTACAACTACGAGCAGTACTTC. Translating it yields CASSHRQYNYEQYF.

This chain's CDR3 is CASLLAGYNEQFF. The CDR3 DNA sequence: TGTGCCAGCTTACTAGCGGGGTACAATGAGCAGTTCTTC. The chain carries TRBV28 and TRBJ2-1, with 10 nucleotides matching TRBD2. The junction had 2 bases not matched to a gene; V was cut back by 8 bases and J by 4 bases. CDR3 length: 13 residues. Germline lookup yields CDR1 MDHEN and CDR2 SYDVKM.

The rearrangement uses TRBV7-6 and TRBJ2-7; 8 nucleotides line up with TRBD2. After removal of 1 base from V and 4 bases from J, the junction contained 9 bases not matched to a gene. CDR3 length equals 16 residues. The V gene's germline CDR1 is SGHVS and CDR2 FNYEAQ. CDR3 sequence reads: CASSLVWRGEPYEQYF. The CDR3, as DNA: TGTGCCAGCAGCTTAGTTTGGCGGGGGGAGCCATACGAGCAGTACTTC.

The gene calls are TRBV7-6 and TRBJ1-2; tentatively, D is TRBD1 (6 bases). This CDR3 is built from 18 residues. Germline V gene sequence: CDR1 SGHVS, CDR2 FNYEAQ. With 1 base removed from V and 0 bases from J, the gap between germline ends came to 18 bases. The CDR3 region is CASSLGVRQARSNYGYTF. In DNA form, the CDR3 reads TGTGCCAGCAGCTTAGGCGTAAGACAGGCCCGTTCTAACTATGGCTACACCTTC.

The CDR3 here is CASSPSGGVADTQYF. CDR3 sequence (DNA): TGTGCCAGCAGCCCAAGCGGGGGGGTGGCAGATACGCAGTATTTT. This chain joins TRBV5-4 and TRBJ2-3; 10 bases match TRBD2. V shed 4 bases, J shed 4 bases, and the junction held 6 bases outside the gene matches. The germline gives CDR1 SGHNT, CDR2 YYREEE (reference sequence). The CDR3 has 15 amino acids.

V usage is TRBV6-5 and J usage is TRBJ1-4, with TRBD1 matching 8 bases. The germline CDR1 and CDR2 sequences are MNHEY and SVGAGI. The CDR3 is 13 residues long. Trimming removed 5 bases from V and 11 bases from J; junction bases left unmatched: 7. The CDR3: CASSRQGLGKLFF. Here the CDR3 DNA reads TGTGCCAGCAGTCGACAGGGGTTGGGGAAACTGTTTTTT.

This sequence joins TRBV6-1 and TRBJ1-4; weak D call: TRBD1 (5 bases). V was cut by 10 bases and J by 6 bases, with 15 bases left in between. Germline V lookup: CDR1 MNHNS, CDR2 SASEGT. The CDR3 totals 13 residues. The CDR3 DNA sequence: TGTGCCACTGGACACCCTAGGTATGAAAAACTGTTTTTT. Amino acids: CATGHPRYEKLFF.

The gene calls are TRBV9 and TRBJ2-5; 8 bases are shared with TRBD1. In germline, CDR1 is SGDLS, CDR2 YYNGEE. This CDR3 region has 16 residues. V lost 0 bases and J lost 2; bases outside the gene matches: 6. CDR3 sequence reads: CASSVAGQARQETQYF. The CDR3, as DNA: TGTGCCAGCAGCGTAGCGGGACAGGCACGACAAGAGACCCAGTACTTC.

The V gene is TRBV7-8, the J gene TRBJ2-3; perhaps TRBD1 as D (6 bases). With 4 bases removed from V and 7 bases from J, the gap between germline ends came to 15 bases. The CDR3 contains 14 residues. Germline assignment: CDR1 SGHVS and CDR2 FQNEAQ. DNA of the CDR3: TGTGCCAGCAGCTCCGACAGGTCTATGAATACGCAGTATTTT. This encodes CASSSDRSMNTQYF.

This sequence joins TRBV6-5 and TRBJ2-1; TRBD2 might be the D (6 bases). The V gene lost 5 bases and the J gene lost 13 bases, with 15 bases spanning the gap. Per germline, CDR1 MNHEY and CDR2 SVGAGI. The CDR3 loop spans 12 amino acids. The CDR3 nucleotides read TGTGCCAGCAGTGGGGTTCGGGGGATCCAGTTCTTC. Encoded protein: CASSGVRGIQFF.

The J gene is TRBJ1-1, the V gene TRBV19; TRBD1 agrees at 10 bases. J gave up 5 bases and V 5 bases, and 5 bases lay outside the gene matches. This CDR3 has 14 residues. The germline CDR1 and CDR2 sequences are LNHDA and SQIVND (reference sequence). CDR3 in amino acids: CASSFGQGGTEAFF. The CDR3 DNA sequence: TGTGCCAGTAGTTTCGGACAGGGGGGAACTGAAGCTTTCTTT.